These 12 T cell receptor beta chains were sequenced from one sample in a study of T-cell memory formation after mild COVID-19. MiXCR was run by TCRdb on the 5' RACE reads, yielding one entry per CDR3 protein. Of around 130,000 distinct CDR3 sequences in the sample, approximately 6.2% were seen once. What was sequenced was PBMCs or a T cell subset sorted from them (not recorded which). The source is an adult woman who had mild COVID-19 (a few samples of this study predate the infection). Cell type and time point are not known.

This chain links TRBV7-9 with TRBJ1-1; D unclear. The length of the CDR3 is 12 residues. V was pared by 6 bases and J by 7 bases, with 12 bases between. Germline V gene lookup returns CDR1 SEHNR and CDR2 FQNEAQ (reference sequence). CDR3 residues: CASSFAGGEAFF. The CDR3 coding sequence is TGTGCCAGCAGTTTCGCGGGAGGTGAAGCTTTCTTT.

V usage is TRBV7-8 and J usage is TRBJ2-4; D not certain. Between the trimmed V and J ends, which lost 1 base and 7 bases, there was a span of 8 bases. The CDR3 totals 13 residues. Germline assignment: CDR1 SGHVS and CDR2 FQNEAQ. The CDR3 reads CASSLDIRNIQYF. Here the CDR3 DNA reads TGTGCCAGCAGCTTAGATATACGGAACATTCAGTACTTC.

The chain has TRBV18 and TRBJ1-1; 8 bases line up with TRBD1. From germline, CDR1 is KGHSH and CDR2 LQKENI. V was pared by 3 bases and J by 4 bases, with 7 bases of the junction left unmatched. The CDR3 is 15 amino acids. The CDR3 sequence: CASSPAQGASTEAFF. CDR3 in DNA: TGTGCCAGCTCACCCGCCCAGGGGGCGAGCACTGAAGCTTTCTTT.

The sample holds a few counts of this clonotype. The rearrangement joins TRBV4-3 to TRBJ1-2; D might be TRBD1 (6 bases). The CDR3 has 17 residues. In germline, CDR1 is LGHNA, CDR2 YSLEER. V lost 2 bases, J lost 0 bases, and 16 bases lay in between. CDR3 in amino acids: CASSQPPAGVANYGYTF. The CDR3 bases are TGCGCCAGCAGCCAACCTCCCGCAGGGGTAGCTAACTATGGCTACACCTTC.

Comments on this clonotype: This may come from a read error, since a much larger clone is one base off. The CDR3 protein is CSARDWGANTEAFF. The CDR3 DNA reads TGCAGTGCTAGAGATTGGGGGGCGAACACTGAAGCTTTCTTT. The rearrangement joins TRBV20-1 to TRBJ1-1; D may be TRBD1 (6 bases). Trimming took off 0 bases at V and 1 base at J, with 9 bases between the two ends. CDR1 and CDR2 (germline): DFQATT, SNEGSKA (reference sequence). This CDR3 spans 14 amino acids.

This clonotype has ten or more counts. The gene calls are TRBV3-1 and TRBJ2-7; D is ambiguous. Trimming cost V 4 bases and J 5 bases, with 9 bases left between them. This CDR3 region has 12 residues. The germline CDR1 and CDR2 sequences are LGHDT and YNNKEL (reference sequence). CDR3 loop: CASSPSENEQYF. The CDR3 region has the DNA TGTGCCAGCAGCCCGTCGGAGAACGAGCAGTACTTC.

This clonotype has just a few counts. The chain carries TRBV7-2 and TRBJ2-3; weak D call: TRBD1 (5 bases). The V end lost 1 base, the J end lost 5 bases, and 10 bases lay between the germline ends. Germline values: CDR1 SGHTA, CDR2 FQGNSA. The CDR3 sequence is 14 residues long. The CDR3 nucleotides read TGTGCCAGCAGCTTAGTGCAGGGTGGAGATACGCAGTATTTT. This sequence encodes CASSLVQGGDTQYF.

There are a few counts of this clonotype. The chain links TRBV10-3 to TRBJ2-4; D unclear. V shed 6 bases and J shed 0 bases, with 15 bases lying between them. The CDR3 loop spans 16 amino acids. Per germline, CDR1 ENHRY and CDR2 SYGVKD. In DNA form, the CDR3 reads TGTGCCATCAGAGACCCTTCGGTTTTAGCCAAAAACATTCAGTACTTC. Residues: CAIRDPSVLAKNIQYF.

The rearrangement joins TRBV24-1 to TRBJ2-3, with TRBD2 matching 9 bases. Trimming removed 6 bases from V and 3 bases from J; junction bases left unmatched: 12. CDR1 and CDR2 (germline): KGHDR, SFDVKD. The CDR3 runs to 17 residues. CDR3 loop: CATSSSGTSSTTDTQYF. The CDR3 DNA sequence: TGTGCCACCAGTAGCTCCGGGACTAGCAGTACGACAGATACGCAGTATTTT.

There are a few counts of this clonotype. The chain combines TRBV7-8 with TRBJ2-6; no firm D call. The CDR3 has 16 amino acids. Germline CDR1 SGHVS, CDR2 FQNEAQ. V was clipped by 5 bases and J by 0 bases, with 11 bases between them. CDR3 bases: TGTGCCAGCAGCACCATTTCTCTCTCTGGGGCCAACGTCCTGACTTTC. Its protein is CASSTISLSGANVLTF.

CDR3 coding DNA: TGTGCCACCGCTAGGGACAGGGAAGAGACCCAGTACTTC. It yields the protein CATARDREETQYF. The chain has TRBV15 and TRBJ2-5; 9 nucleotides align to TRBD1. The germline CDR1 and CDR2 sequences are LNHNV and YYDKDF (reference sequence). The V segment lost 8 bases and the J segment 3 bases; nucleotides outside the gene matches: 4. The CDR3 has 13 residues.

The J gene is TRBJ1-1, the V gene TRBV20-1; the D is unclear. The V end was cut by 6 bases, the J end by 0 bases, with 17 bases between. This CDR3 has 15 amino acids. Germline values: CDR1 DFQATT, CDR2 SNEGSKA (reference sequence). The CDR3: CSAPSAARMNTEAFF. The CDR3 DNA sequence: TGCAGTGCCCCATCGGCGGCCCGAATGAACACTGAAGCTTTCTTT.